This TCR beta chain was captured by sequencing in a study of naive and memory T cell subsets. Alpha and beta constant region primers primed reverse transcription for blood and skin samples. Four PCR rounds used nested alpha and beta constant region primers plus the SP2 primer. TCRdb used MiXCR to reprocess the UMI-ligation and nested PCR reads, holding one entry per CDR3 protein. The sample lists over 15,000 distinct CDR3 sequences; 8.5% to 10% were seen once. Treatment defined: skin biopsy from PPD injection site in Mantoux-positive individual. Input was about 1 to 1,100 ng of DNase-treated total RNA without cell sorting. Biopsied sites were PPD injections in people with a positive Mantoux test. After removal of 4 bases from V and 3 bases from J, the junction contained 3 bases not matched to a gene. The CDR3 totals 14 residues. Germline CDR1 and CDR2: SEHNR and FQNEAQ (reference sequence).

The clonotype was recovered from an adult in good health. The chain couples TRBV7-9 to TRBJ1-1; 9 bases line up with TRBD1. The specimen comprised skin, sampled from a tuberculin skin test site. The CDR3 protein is CASSSRDRDTEAFF. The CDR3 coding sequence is TGTGCCAGCAGCTCTCGGGACAGGGACACTGAAGCTTTCTTT. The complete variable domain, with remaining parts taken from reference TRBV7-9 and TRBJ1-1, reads DTGVSQNPRHKITKRGQNVTFRCDPISEHNRLYWYRQTLGQGPEFLTYFQNEAQLEKSRLLSDRFSAERPKGSFSTLEIQRTEQGDSAMYLCASSSRDRDTEAFFGQGTRLTVV.